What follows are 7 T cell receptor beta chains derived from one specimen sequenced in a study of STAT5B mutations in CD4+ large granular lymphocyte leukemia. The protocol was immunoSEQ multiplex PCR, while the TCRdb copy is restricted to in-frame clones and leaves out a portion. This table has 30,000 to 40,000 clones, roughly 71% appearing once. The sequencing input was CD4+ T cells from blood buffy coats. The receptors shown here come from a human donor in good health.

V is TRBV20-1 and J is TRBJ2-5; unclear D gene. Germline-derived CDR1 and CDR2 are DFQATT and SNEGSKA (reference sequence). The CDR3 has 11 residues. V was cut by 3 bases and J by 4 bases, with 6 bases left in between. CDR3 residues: CSARKGETQYF. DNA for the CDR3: TGCAGTGCTAGGAAGGGAGAGACCCAGTACTTC.

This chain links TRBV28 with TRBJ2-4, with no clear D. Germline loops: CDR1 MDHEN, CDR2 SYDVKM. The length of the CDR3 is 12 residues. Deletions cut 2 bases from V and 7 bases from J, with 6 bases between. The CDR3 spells CASSLLRNIQYF. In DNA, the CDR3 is TGTGCCAGCAGTTTACTACGGAACATTCAGTACTTC.

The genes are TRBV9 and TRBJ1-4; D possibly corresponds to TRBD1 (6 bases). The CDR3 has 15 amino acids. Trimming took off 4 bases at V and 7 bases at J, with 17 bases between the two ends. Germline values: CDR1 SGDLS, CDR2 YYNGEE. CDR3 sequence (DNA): TGTGCCAGCAGCTTCCGGACAGAGCCTGTTGAAAAACTGTTTTTT. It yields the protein CASSFRTEPVEKLFF.

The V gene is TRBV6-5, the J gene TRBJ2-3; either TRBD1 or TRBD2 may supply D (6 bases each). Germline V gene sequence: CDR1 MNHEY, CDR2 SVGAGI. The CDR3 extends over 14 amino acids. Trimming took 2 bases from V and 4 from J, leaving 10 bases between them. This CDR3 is CASSYEGGPDTQYF. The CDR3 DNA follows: TGTGCCAGCAGTTACGAGGGGGGCCCAGATACGCAGTATTTT.

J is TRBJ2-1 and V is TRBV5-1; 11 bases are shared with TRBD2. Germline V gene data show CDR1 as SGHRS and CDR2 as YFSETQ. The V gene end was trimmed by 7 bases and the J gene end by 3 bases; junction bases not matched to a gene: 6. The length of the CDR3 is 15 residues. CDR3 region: CASGTGTSGYNEQFF. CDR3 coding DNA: TGCGCCAGCGGCACCGGGACTAGCGGCTACAATGAGCAGTTCTTC.

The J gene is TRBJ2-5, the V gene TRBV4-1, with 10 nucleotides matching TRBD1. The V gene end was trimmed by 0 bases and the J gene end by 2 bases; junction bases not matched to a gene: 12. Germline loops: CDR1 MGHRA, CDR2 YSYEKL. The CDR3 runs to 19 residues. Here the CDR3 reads CASSQDRTGGSRGQETQYF. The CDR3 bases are TGCGCCAGCAGCCAAGATCGGACAGGGGGTAGTAGGGGGCAAGAGACCCAGTACTTC.

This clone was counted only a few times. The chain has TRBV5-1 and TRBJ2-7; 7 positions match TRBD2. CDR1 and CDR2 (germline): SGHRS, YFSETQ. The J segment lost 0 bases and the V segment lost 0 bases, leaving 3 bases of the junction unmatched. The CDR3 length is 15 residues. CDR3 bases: TGCGCCAGCAGCTTGGAGGGAGGGATCTCCTACGAGCAGTACTTC. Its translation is CASSLEGGISYEQYF.